The 10 T cell receptor beta chains below were found in one sample sequenced in a study of cytomegalovirus exposure and HLA in healthy donors. The PCR had 60 Vbeta and 13 Jbeta primers. Measured with immunoSEQ multiplex PCR; TCRdb has only the in-frame clones, and not every one. The sample records tens of thousands of clones, roughly 80% being singletons. The sample was PBMCs. The receptors were gathered from a woman in her 30s in good health and CMV-seronegative.

J is TRBJ1-2 and V is TRBV10-2, with TRBD1 matching 7 bases. The CDR3 is 14 amino acids. Germline trimming cut 6 bases from V and 7 bases from J; bases unmatched to any gene: 11. Germline V gene sequence: CDR1 WSHSY, CDR2 SAAADI. The CDR3 coding sequence is TGCGCCAGCAGGGAAACAGGGGTAGGGGCTGGCTACACCTTC. Residues: CASRETGVGAGYTF.

The chain recombines TRBV27 with TRBJ2-5; TRBD1 agrees at 10 bases. The trim removed 6 bases at V and 3 bases at J, leaving 10 bases unmatched. CDR1 is MNHEY, CDR2 SMNVEV, per germline (reference sequence). CDR3 length equals 16 residues. For the CDR3, the DNA is TGTGCCAGCAGATCCAGGACAGGGGGATTAGAAGAGACCCAGTACTTC. It codes for CASRSRTGGLEETQYF.

This chain joins TRBV30 and TRBJ2-7, with D perhaps matching TRBD1 (6 bases). The CDR3 has 13 amino acids. Germline values: CDR1 GTSNPN, CDR2 SVGIG (reference sequence). Between the trimmed V and J ends, which lost 0 bases and 2 bases, there was a span of 8 bases. The CDR3 sequence is CAWSVPGAYEQYF. CDR3 bases: TGTGCCTGGAGTGTACCAGGGGCCTACGAGCAGTACTTC.

This chain joins TRBV7-9 and TRBJ2-1; 7 bases line up with TRBD1. Germline V CDR1 and CDR2: SEHNR, FQNEAQ (reference sequence). The V and J ends lost 3 bases and 4 bases, in that order; junction bases with no gene match: 0. This CDR3 spans 13 amino acids. The CDR3 sequence is CASSLGQYNEQFF. In DNA form, the CDR3 reads TGTGCCAGCAGCTTGGGACAGTACAATGAGCAGTTCTTC.

This clone is a singleton in its sample. This chain uses TRBV6-1 with TRBJ1-6; D gene uncertain. Germline CDR1 and CDR2: MNHNS and SASEGT. V lost 3 bases and J lost 8, with 14 bases in between. The CDR3 covers 15 residues. CDR3 bases: TGTGCCAGCAGTGAGGCGGTTTTATTATATTCACCCCTCCACTTT. Amino acids: CASSEAVLLYSPLHF.

This clone was seen a single time. The rearrangement links TRBV19 to TRBJ2-3, with 7 bases fitting TRBD2. Germline loops: CDR1 LNHDA, CDR2 SQIVND (reference sequence). V trimming: 3 bases; J trimming: 11 bases; junction bases outside the gene matches: 14. CDR3 length: 15 amino acids. CDR3 coding DNA: TGTGCCAGTAGTATTATTGGCGGGGGACCGAGTGGGCAGTATTTT. It codes for CASSIIGGGPSGQYF.

For this clone: The junction does not match germline at one end; this may be a read error. J is TRBJ1-6 and V is TRBV6-5, with a tentative D call TRBD1 (5 bases). Germline V gene data show CDR1 as MNHEY and CDR2 as SVGAGI. The CDR3 totals 15 residues. CDR3 bases: TGTGCCAGCAGTTACATAGGGGATGTAGGGTCACCCCCCCACTTT. Residues: CASSYIGDVGSPPHF.

The chain combines TRBV4-1 with TRBJ2-2; TRBD1 aligns across 9 bases. The CDR3 sequence is 18 residues long. Germline-derived CDR1 and CDR2 are MGHRA and YSYEKL. V dropped 3 bases and J dropped 6; count of bases not matched to a gene: 14. The CDR3 nucleotides read TGCGCCAGCAGCCAGGATAGTCGGACAGGGGACAACGCCGGGGAGCTGTTTTTT. Translation: CASSQDSRTGDNAGELFF.

This chain connects TRBV11-2 to TRBJ2-1, with 11 bases aligning to TRBD1. Germline lookup yields CDR1 SGHAT and CDR2 FQNNGV. V lost 5 bases, J lost 4 bases, and 10 bases stayed unmatched. This CDR3 spans 17 amino acids. CDR3 sequence reads: CASSQTVGTGGYNEQFF. For the CDR3, the DNA is TGTGCCAGCAGCCAGACGGTGGGGACAGGGGGATACAATGAGCAGTTCTTC.

In its sample, this clone was seen a few times. V and J are TRBV27 and TRBJ2-7; D call uncertain. CDR1 and CDR2 from the germline V gene are MNHEY and SMNVEV (reference sequence). Trimming stripped 3 bases from V and 5 bases from J, with 11 bases between. The CDR3 totals 13 residues. CDR3 loop: CASSFLNSDEQYF. The CDR3, as DNA: TGTGCCAGCAGTTTTTTGAACAGTGACGAGCAGTACTTC.